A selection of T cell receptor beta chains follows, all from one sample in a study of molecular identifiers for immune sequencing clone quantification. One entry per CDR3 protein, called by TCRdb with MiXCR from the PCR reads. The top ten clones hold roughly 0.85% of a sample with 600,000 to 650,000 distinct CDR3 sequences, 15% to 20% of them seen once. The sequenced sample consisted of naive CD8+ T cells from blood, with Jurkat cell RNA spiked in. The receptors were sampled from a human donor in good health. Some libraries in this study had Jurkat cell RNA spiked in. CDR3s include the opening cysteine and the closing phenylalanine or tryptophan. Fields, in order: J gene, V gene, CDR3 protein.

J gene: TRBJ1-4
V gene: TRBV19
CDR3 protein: CASSADTTTNEKLFF

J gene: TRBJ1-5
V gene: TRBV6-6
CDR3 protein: CASSLGHQNNQPQHF

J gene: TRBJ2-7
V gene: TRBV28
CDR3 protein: CASSLVHSYEQYF

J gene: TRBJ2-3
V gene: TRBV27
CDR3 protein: CASSLSGIGTDTQYF

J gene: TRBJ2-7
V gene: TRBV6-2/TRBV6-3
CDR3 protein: CASSRSYEQYF

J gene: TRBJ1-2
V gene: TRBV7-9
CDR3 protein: CAGLGDTHGYTF

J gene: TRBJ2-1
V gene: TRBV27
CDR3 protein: CASSEGPGYNEQFF

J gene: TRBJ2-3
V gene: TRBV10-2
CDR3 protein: CASSETGGGAADTQYF

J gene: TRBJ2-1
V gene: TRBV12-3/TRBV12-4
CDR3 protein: CASSALALSSYNEQFF

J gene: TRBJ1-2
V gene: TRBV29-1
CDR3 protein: CSSRTGNDYGYTF

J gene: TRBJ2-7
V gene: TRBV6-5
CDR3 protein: CASTSAVSSYEQYF

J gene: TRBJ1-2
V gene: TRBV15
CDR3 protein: CATSRQGSYGYTF

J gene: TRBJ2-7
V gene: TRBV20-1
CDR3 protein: CSARSGLAGFRTYEQYF

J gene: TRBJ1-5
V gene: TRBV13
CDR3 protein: CASSLSDRGRNQPQHF

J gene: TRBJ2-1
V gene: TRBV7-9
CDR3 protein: CASGTSGGHLFDEQFF

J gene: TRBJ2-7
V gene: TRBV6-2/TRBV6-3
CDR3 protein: CASSYHRQELSYEQYF

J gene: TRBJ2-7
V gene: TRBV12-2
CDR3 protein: CASRFFNCRDREHEQYF

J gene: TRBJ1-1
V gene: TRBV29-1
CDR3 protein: CSVDQGARTLNTEAFF

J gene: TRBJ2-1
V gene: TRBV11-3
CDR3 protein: CASSHRDIQGFRDEQFF

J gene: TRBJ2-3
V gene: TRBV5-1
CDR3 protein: CASSLGMFDTDTQYF

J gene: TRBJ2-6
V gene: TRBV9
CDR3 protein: CASSVGDRVRFGSGANVLTF

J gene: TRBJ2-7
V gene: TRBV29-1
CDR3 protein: CSAVRGGSYEQYF

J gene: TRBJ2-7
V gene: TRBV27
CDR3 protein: CASSLKRGFGRIAYEQYF

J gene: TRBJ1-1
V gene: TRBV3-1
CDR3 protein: CASSQGPPGTEAFF

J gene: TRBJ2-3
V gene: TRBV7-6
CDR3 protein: CASSLEQGLNTQYF

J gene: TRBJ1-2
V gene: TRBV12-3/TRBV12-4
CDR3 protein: CASNGGYGYTF

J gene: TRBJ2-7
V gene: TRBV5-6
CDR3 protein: CASSLVGVLSSYEQYF

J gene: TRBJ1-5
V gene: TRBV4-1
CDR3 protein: CASSQALGDQPQHF

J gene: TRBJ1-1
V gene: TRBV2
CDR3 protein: CASSGSGGGTEAFF

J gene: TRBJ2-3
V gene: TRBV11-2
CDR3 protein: CASSLFGRGSTDTQYF

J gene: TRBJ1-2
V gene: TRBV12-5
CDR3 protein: CASGLVQRLNYGYTF

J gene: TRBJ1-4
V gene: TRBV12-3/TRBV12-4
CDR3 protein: CASSIVPATNEKLFF

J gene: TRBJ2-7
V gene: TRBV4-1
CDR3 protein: CASSQVMGYEQYF

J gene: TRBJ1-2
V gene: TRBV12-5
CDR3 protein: CASGLPLQGVENYGHTF

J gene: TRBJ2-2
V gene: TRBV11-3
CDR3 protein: CATSDRPTGELFF

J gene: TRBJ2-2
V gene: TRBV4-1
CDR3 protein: CASSQDSFRLFF

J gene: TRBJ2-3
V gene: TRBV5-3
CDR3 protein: CARSLDTQGHYTDTQYF

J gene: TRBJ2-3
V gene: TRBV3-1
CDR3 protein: CASSQVTSGKQTSTDTQYF

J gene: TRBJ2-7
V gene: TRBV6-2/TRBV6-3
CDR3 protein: CASSWSPPATTSGVTYEQYF

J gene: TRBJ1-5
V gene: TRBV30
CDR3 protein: CAWSVGQGLNQPQHF

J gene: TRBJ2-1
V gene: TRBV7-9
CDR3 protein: CANAIVSYNEQFF

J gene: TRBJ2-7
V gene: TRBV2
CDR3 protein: CASSESQGTYEQYF

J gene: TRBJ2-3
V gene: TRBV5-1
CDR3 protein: CASSAEGGQGATDAQYF

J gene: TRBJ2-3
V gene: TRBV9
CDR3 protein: CASSPRFGTGQDTQYF

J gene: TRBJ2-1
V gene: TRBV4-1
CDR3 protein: CASSRGVASGGQVNEQLF

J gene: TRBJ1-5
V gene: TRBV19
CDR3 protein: CASSIESIISNQPQHF

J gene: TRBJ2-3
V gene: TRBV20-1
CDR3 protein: CSARMMAENTDTQYF

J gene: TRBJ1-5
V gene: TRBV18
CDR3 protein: CASSQAGSNRPQHF

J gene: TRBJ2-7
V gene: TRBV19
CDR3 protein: CASSIGSGAVEQYF

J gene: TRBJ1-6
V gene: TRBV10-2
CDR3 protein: CASRSSYNSPLHF